This entry describes one T cell receptor beta chain. Its cognate antigen has yet to be identified. Base qualities are missing; no much larger clone stands one base away. V is shortened by 3 bases, J by 1 base, and the region joining them spans 14 bases. For CDR1 and CDR2, the germline V gene lists SNHLY and FYNNEI. From its cysteine to its phenylalanine, the CDR3 spans 16 amino acids. Only CDR3 DNA remains: 48 bases, in frame from the first base. The sample comes from a study of blood T cell repertoires in COVID-19 (dated by TCRdb to the early 2020s). Regarding the research as a whole: Collaborator samples came from the United States, Italy and Spain and covered acute and convalescent phases of COVID-19. The material from the prospective study consisted of cDNA or gDNA derived from T cells, B-cell-depleted T cells, or PBMCs. Subjects who had been exposed to COVID-19, were actively infected with it, or had recovered from it provided the deeply sampled blood TCRbeta repertoires that made up the dataset. The repertoires were made available in a free public database intended to serve as a resource for research on the immune response to SARS-CoV-2. Samples were obtained from the ongoing ImmuneRACE study (first 160 participants) and from over a thousand subjects provided by 6 global collaborators. The sample metadata nearly always contained a de-identified subject ID, COVID-19 status, age in years and sex. Where available, HLA class I and class II types were obtained from metadata supplied by the sample provider rather than from assay-based typing.

A second Seattle source provided samples from volunteer blood donors who had recovered from COVID-19. The collaborating institutions used their own protocols to collect whole blood in K2EDTA tubes. For TCRbeta analysis, collaborator samples were shipped as frozen whole blood, as isolated PBMCs, or as DNA extracted from either sample type. Study-level results and caveats: The quantity of clinical and demographic metadata differed by source and by participant and was supplied without curation.

TCRbeta CDR3 regions were amplified from genomic DNA using the immunoSEQ Assay, a bias-controlled multiplex PCR. Regarding the original processing steps: The number of nucleated cells in each sample was estimated from the amplification of reference gene primers within the assay. Sequence reads were collapsed and filtered to measure the absolute abundance of every unique TCRbeta CDR3 rearrangement. For each sample, productive Simpson clonality was calculated as the square root of Simpson's diversity index across productive rearrangements. TCRdb's version of the immuneACCESS table is confined to in-frame rearrangements and falls short of the full clone set. An unresolved V gene accounts for under half of the shortfall where checked; the remainder is of unknown origin. V and J calls and clone size are copied from that table; D and trimming were computed from the DNA. The sample data list 150,000 to 200,000 clones, and over 75% of these were observed just once. Over 10% of the sample rests with the top ten.

The sequence was obtained from a man aged 65-85 years who had recovered from COVID-19. The sequence is built from TRBV2 and TRBJ2-3; TRBD2 is perhaps the D gene, given 6 matching bases. Source material: peripheral blood. The nucleotides read TGTGCCAGCAGTGATTTCACGGGAGTGGGCACAGATACGCAGTATTTT. It codes for CASSDFTGVGTDTQYF. With the rest looked up from the reference TRBV2 and TRBJ2-3 genes rather than sequenced, the full variable domain is EPEVTQTPSHQVTQMGQEVILRCVPISNHLYFYWYRQILGQKVEFLVSFYNNEISEKSEIFDDQFSVERPDGSNFTLKIRSTKLEDSAMYFCASSDFTGVGTDTQYFGPGTRLTVL.